The T cell receptor (beta chain) under discussion was sequenced for a study of early T cells in non-severe SARS-CoV-2 infection. General study findings and limits: Database matching using VDJdb favored anti-spike CD8 responses, with private and CD4 specificities left missing.

This clonotype was detected only a few times. Its target is not known. CDR1 SEHNR and CDR2 FQNEAQ come from the germline V gene (reference sequence). Trimming cost V 5 bases and J 4 bases; bases outside gene matches: 5. The CDR3 runs to 15 residues. Individually, cDNA molecules had unique molecular identifiers attached to them. Each CDR3 protein gets one entry after TCRdb re-called the 5' RACE reads with MiXCR. The table has 75,000 to 100,000 distinct CDR3 sequences, roughly an eighth seen once. The sequencing input was whole blood. The source is an adult who was a healthcare worker with PCR-confirmed SARS-CoV-2 infection or an uninfected control (not recorded which). J is TRBJ2-2 and V is TRBV7-9; 9 nucleotides align to TRBD1. The CDR3 bases are TGTGCCAGCAGCCTGGACAGGGGTCTCACCGGGGAGCTGTTTTTT. This encodes CASSLDRGLTGELFF. Based on the CDR3 plus reference TRBV7-9 and TRBJ2-2, the full variable domain is DTGVSQNPRHKITKRGQNVTFRCDPISEHNRLYWYRQTLGQGPEFLTYFQNEAQLEKSRLLSDRFSAERPKGSFSTLEIQRTEQGDSAMYLCASSLDRGLTGELFFGEGSRLTVL.